These T cell receptor beta chains were read from a single sample in a study of blood T cell repertoires in COVID-19. Profiled with immunoSEQ multiplex PCR; TCRdb holds only in-frame clones, not every one. The sample records 35,000 to 40,000 clones, about four fifths being singletons. Sequenced sample: peripheral blood. The receptors originated from a man older than 75 with active or convalescent COVID-19. Each CDR3 is given with its conserved first and last residue. A D gene is named only where the DNA matches it firmly. Some rows mark clone size as missing; the rest say once, few, many or name a class of expanded clone.

d_call: NA
j_call: TRBJ1-5
clone_size: few
v_call: TRBV19
cdr3_aa: CASSISLGGSGPQHF
cdr3_nt: TGTGCCAGTAGTATATCACTCGGGGGTAGTGGGCCCCAGCATTTT

d_call: TRBD1
j_call: TRBJ1-1
clone_size: NA
v_call: TRBV27
cdr3_aa: CASSLEGARTEAFF
cdr3_nt: TGTGCCAGCAGTTTAGAGGGGGCGCGGACTGAAGCTTTCTTT

d_call: NA
j_call: TRBJ1-3
clone_size: few
v_call: TRBV2
cdr3_aa: CASSPRVSGNTIYF
cdr3_nt: TGTGCCAGCAGCCCCCGGGTCTCTGGAAACACCATATATTTT

d_call: NA
j_call: TRBJ1-6
clone_size: NA
v_call: TRBV7-8
cdr3_aa: CASSLAADSPLHF
cdr3_nt: TGTGCCAGCAGCTTAGCGGCAGATTCACCCCTCCACTTT

d_call: NA
j_call: TRBJ1-2
clone_size: NA
v_call: TRBV7-9
cdr3_aa: CASSLETWGYTF
cdr3_nt: TGTGCCAGCAGCTTGGAGACTTGGGGCTACACCTTC

d_call: NA
j_call: TRBJ1-6
clone_size: NA
v_call: TRBV21-1
cdr3_aa: CASSKVLRYNSPLHF
cdr3_nt: TGTGCCAGCAGCAAAGTTCTTCGGTATAATTCACCCCTCCACTTT

d_call: NA
j_call: TRBJ1-2
clone_size: NA
v_call: TRBV11-2
cdr3_aa: CASSPRGEYGYTF
cdr3_nt: TGTGCCAGCAGCCCCCGGGGGGAATATGGCTACACCTTC

d_call: NA
j_call: TRBJ2-7
clone_size: NA
v_call: TRBV7-8
cdr3_aa: CASSFLPTGPYEQYF
cdr3_nt: TGTGCCAGCAGCTTCCTTCCGACAGGTCCCTACGAGCAGTACTTC

d_call: TRBD1
j_call: TRBJ2-7
clone_size: NA
v_call: TRBV7-2
cdr3_aa: CASSSWDRGEYEQYF
cdr3_nt: TGTGCCAGCAGCTCCTGGGACAGGGGGGAATACGAGCAGTACTTC

d_call: NA
j_call: TRBJ2-5
clone_size: NA
v_call: TRBV24-1
cdr3_aa: CATSDSAEMIGGETQYF
cdr3_nt: TGTGCCACCAGTGATTCCGCGGAAATGATCGGTGGAGAGACCCAGTACTTC

d_call: TRBD2
j_call: TRBJ2-3
clone_size: NA
v_call: TRBV28
cdr3_aa: CASSSGLAGGTDTQYF
cdr3_nt: TGTGCCAGCAGTTCGGGACTAGCGGGGGGCACAGATACGCAGTATTTT

d_call: NA
j_call: TRBJ2-3
clone_size: NA
v_call: TRBV28
cdr3_aa: CASSWQGYGADTQYF
cdr3_nt: TGTGCCAGCAGTTGGCAGGGATATGGTGCAGATACGCAGTATTTT

d_call: NA
j_call: TRBJ2-3
clone_size: NA
v_call: TRBV5-6
cdr3_aa: CASSLGRSTDTQYF
cdr3_nt: TGTGCCAGCAGCTTGGGGAGGAGCACAGATACGCAGTATTTT

d_call: NA
j_call: TRBJ2-1
clone_size: NA
v_call: TRBV4-1
cdr3_aa: CASSQVGGYNEQFF
cdr3_nt: TGCGCCAGCAGCCAAGTCGGGGGCTACAATGAGCAGTTCTTC

d_call: NA
j_call: TRBJ1-3
clone_size: NA
v_call: TRBV5-1
cdr3_aa: CASSFGTLGNTIYF
cdr3_nt: TGCGCCAGCAGCTTCGGGACACTTGGAAACACCATATATTTT

d_call: TRBD1
j_call: TRBJ1-6
clone_size: NA
v_call: TRBV18
cdr3_aa: CASLDRVNSPLHF
cdr3_nt: TGTGCCAGCTTGGACAGGGTTAATTCACCCCTCCACTTT

d_call: TRBD1
j_call: TRBJ1-2
clone_size: NA
v_call: TRBV7-2
cdr3_aa: CASSARDRGLDGYTF
cdr3_nt: TGTGCCAGCAGCGCCCGGGACAGGGGGCTGGATGGCTACACCTTC